This entry lists 13 T cell receptor beta chains sequenced from one sample in a study of CD8+CD57+ T cells in acquired aplastic anemia. Genomic DNA templated the TCR beta VDJ and CDR3 profiling. In TCRdb, the reads were re-called with MiXCR into one record per CDR3 protein. The table lists just over 150,000 distinct CDR3 sequences, 40% to 60% of them singletons, with roughly 30% in the top ten. An expansion of CD8+CD57+ cells by flow cytometry had been shown in patients chosen for sequencing. The sample was sorted CD4+, CD8+, or CD8+CD57+ T cells (not recorded which) from PBMCs. These receptors were obtained from a human donor with aplastic anemia.

This clonotype was recorded many times. The rearrangement joins TRBV12-3 or TRBV12-4 to TRBJ2-7; 7 bases line up with TRBD2. Germline trimming cut 3 bases from V and 5 bases from J; bases unmatched to any gene: 13. This CDR3 spans 16 amino acids. The chain's CDR3 is CASSFSGTLSDHEQYF. The CDR3, as DNA: TGTGCCAGCAGTTTCAGCGGGACTCTCTCGGACCACGAGCAGTACTTC.

To note about this clonotype: A read error may explain this, as a much larger clone is one base away. The rearrangement links TRBV9 to TRBJ2-3; TRBD2 aligns across 7 bases. V gave up 4 bases and J gave up 2 bases; unmatched junction bases: 7. Germline values: CDR1 SGDLS, CDR2 YYNGEE. This CDR3 region has 15 residues. CDR3 protein: CASSREGLLTDTQYF. The CDR3 DNA reads TGTGCCAGCAGCAGGGAGGGGCTACTCACAGATACGCAGTATTTT.

This chain connects TRBV7-8 to TRBJ2-2; TRBD1 is a possible D gene (5 bases). The CDR3 is 15 residues long. Trimming cost V 5 bases and J 0 bases, with 10 bases left between them. CDR1 and CDR2 (germline): SGHVS, FQNEAQ. In DNA form, the CDR3 reads TGTGCCAGCAGCACAGGACATCCGAACACCGGGGAGCTGTTTTTT. Protein product: CASSTGHPNTGELFF.

The chain carries TRBV20-1 and TRBJ1-2; the D gene is possibly TRBD1 (5 bases). V was shortened by 5 bases and J by 1 base, with 5 bases between the two germline ends. In germline, CDR1 is DFQATT, CDR2 SNEGSKA (reference sequence). There are 11 residues in the CDR3. Here the CDR3 reads CSAGHNYGYTF. The CDR3 DNA follows: TGCAGTGCTGGACATAACTATGGCTACACCTTC.

This clonotype was picked up many times. This chain uses TRBV6-5 with TRBJ1-1; D perhaps matches TRBD1 (5 bases). The length of the CDR3 is 12 residues. Trimming removed 9 bases from V and 6 bases from J, with 14 bases in between. Germline assignment: CDR1 MNHEY and CDR2 SVGAGI. Written as DNA, the CDR3 is TGTGCCAGTCGCCAGGGAGATTCTGAAGCTTTCTTT. As protein: CASRQGDSEAFF.

Ten or more counts support this clonotype. This chain connects TRBV10-3 to TRBJ2-7; the match to TRBD1 covers 7 bases. After removal of 0 bases from V and 2 bases from J, the junction contained 7 bases not matched to a gene. This CDR3 is built from 16 residues. Germline V gene lookup returns CDR1 ENHRY and CDR2 SYGVKD. CDR3 sequence: CAISESPTGLAYEQYF. The DNA of the CDR3 is TGTGCCATCAGTGAGTCCCCGACAGGGCTAGCCTACGAGCAGTACTTC.

This clonotype came up many times. V is TRBV29-1 and J is TRBJ2-3, with 12 bases that match TRBD2. V shed 3 bases and J 1 base; nucleotides not matched to a gene: 8. The CDR3 has 17 residues. Germline assignment: CDR1 SQVTM and CDR2 ANQGSEA. CDR3 sequence (DNA): TGCAGCGTTGAGCGAACCCTAGCGGGAGGGGGCACAGATACGCAGTATTTT. Protein sequence: CSVERTLAGGGTDTQYF.

Notes on this clonotype: A much larger clone lies a single base off, so this may be a read error. The V and J genes are TRBV12-5 and TRBJ2-2; perhaps TRBD2 as D (5 bases). The CDR3 is made up of 11 amino acids. Per germline, CDR1 LGHNT and CDR2 FRNRAP. The CDR3 loop is CASGSTGELLF. Written as DNA, the CDR3 is TGTGCTAGTGGTTCCACCGGGGAGCTGCTTTTT.

This chain uses TRBV20-1 with TRBJ1-2; 7 bases fit TRBD1. Germline V gene data show CDR1 as DFQATT and CDR2 as SNEGSKA (reference sequence). V lost 6 bases to trimming and J lost 4 bases; unmatched junction nucleotides: 2. This CDR3 contains 11 residues. Here the CDR3 DNA reads TGCAGTGCAAGGACAGGCTATGGCTACACCTTC. This encodes CSARTGYGYTF.

The V call is TRBV20-1, the J call TRBJ2-7, with TRBD2 identical over 11 bases. Germline V gene lookup returns CDR1 DFQATT and CDR2 SNEGSKA (reference sequence). The CDR3 runs 15 residues. Trimming cost V 3 bases and J 3 bases; bases outside gene matches: 7. The CDR3 DNA reads as TGCAGTGCTAGGGAGCTAGCGGGGGGTGTCTACGAGCAGTACTTC. Its translation: CSARELAGGVYEQYF.

This clonotype was observed at least ten times. This chain joins TRBV10-3 and TRBJ2-7, with 7 positions matching TRBD1. CDR1 ENHRY and CDR2 SYGVKD come from the germline V gene. The V and J ends lost 7 bases and 6 bases, in that order; junction bases with no gene match: 18. CDR3 length: 16 amino acids. In nucleotides, the CDR3 is TGTGCCATCACCCCCGGGGTTGGACAGGCCCTAGGCGAGCAGTACTTC. Translating gives CAITPGVGQALGEQYF.

The sample holds many counts of this clonotype. The J gene is TRBJ1-2, the V gene TRBV6-6; the D is unclear. Looked up from germline, CDR1 is MNHNY and CDR2 is SVGAGI (reference sequence). The CDR3 spans 14 residues. V lost 4 bases and J 4 bases, leaving 13 bases between the germline ends. CDR3 region: CASSSLDTIYGYTF. The CDR3 DNA follows: TGTGCCAGCAGTTCCCTCGACACCATCTATGGCTACACCTTC.

Concerning this clonotype: A much larger clone lies one base from this, so it may be a read error. The chain recombines TRBV9 with TRBJ1-6, with 7 bases identical to TRBD1. CDR3 length: 15 residues. In germline, CDR1 is SGDLS, CDR2 YYNGEE. Trimming cost V 3 bases and J 8 bases; bases outside gene matches: 8. The CDR3 region has the DNA TGTGCCAGCAGCGCGACAGGGAGTGTAGATTCACCCCTCCACTTT. Residues: CASSATGSVDSPLHF.